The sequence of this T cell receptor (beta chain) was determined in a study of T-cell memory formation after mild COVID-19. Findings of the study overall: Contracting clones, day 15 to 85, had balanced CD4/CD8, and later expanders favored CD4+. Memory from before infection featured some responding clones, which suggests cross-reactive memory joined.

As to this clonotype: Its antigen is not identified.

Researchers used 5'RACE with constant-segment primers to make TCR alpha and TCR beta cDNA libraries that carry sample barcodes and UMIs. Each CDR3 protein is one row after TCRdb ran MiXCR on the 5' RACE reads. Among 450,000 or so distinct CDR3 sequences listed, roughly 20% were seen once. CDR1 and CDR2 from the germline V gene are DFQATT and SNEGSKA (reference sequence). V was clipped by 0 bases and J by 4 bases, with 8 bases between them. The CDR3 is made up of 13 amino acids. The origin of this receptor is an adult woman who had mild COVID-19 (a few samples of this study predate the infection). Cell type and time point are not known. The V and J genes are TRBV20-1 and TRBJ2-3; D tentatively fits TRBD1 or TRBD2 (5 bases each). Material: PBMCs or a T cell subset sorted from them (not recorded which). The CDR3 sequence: CSARDRGADTQYF. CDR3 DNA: TGCAGTGCTAGAGATAGAGGGGCAGATACGCAGTATTTT.